Sequencing of this T cell receptor beta chain was carried out in a study of cytomegalovirus exposure and HLA in healthy donors. Whole-study findings and limits: Fewer N-insertions than the roughly 630-donor mean were reportedly shown by an Asian-associated ancestry cluster in a later analysis.

Researchers ran the PCR with 60 Vbeta and 13 Jbeta primers. The protocol was immunoSEQ multiplex PCR, while the TCRdb copy is restricted to in-frame clones and leaves out a portion. The table has 150,000 to 200,000 clones, over 75% seen once; the top ten hold around 4%. V lost 2 bases to trimming and J lost 4 bases; unmatched junction nucleotides: 5. Germline V gene sequence: CDR1 MNHEY, CDR2 SVGAGI. There are 16 residues in the CDR3. This clone has more than one count but fewer than ten. Its antigen is not known. The sequence was collected from a middle-aged man in good health and CMV-seronegative. Sequencing was carried out using PBMCs. This rearrangement joins TRBV6-5 to TRBJ2-2; 9 bases agree with TRBD2. The CDR3 DNA reads as TGTGCCAGCAGTTACCAGCGGGGGGCAGGCACCGGGGAGCTGTTTTTT. Encoded protein: CASSYQRGAGTGELFF.